The 23 T cell receptor beta chains below were found in one sample sequenced in a study of T-cell memory formation after mild COVID-19. TCRdb used MiXCR to reprocess the 5' RACE reads, holding one entry per CDR3 protein. The repertoire holds around 320,000 distinct CDR3 sequences, with 19% as singletons. The sample taken for sequencing was PBMCs or a T cell subset sorted from them (not recorded which). These receptors all come from a man younger than 35 who had mild COVID-19 (a few samples of this study predate the infection). Cell type and time point are not known.

This clonotype was counted a few times. V gene TRBV7-9 combines with J gene TRBJ2-5; 8 bases are a match to TRBD2. Trimming cost V 5 bases and J 1 base; bases outside gene matches: 6. The CDR3 length is 15 residues. Germline CDR1 is SEHNR and CDR2 is FQNEAQ (reference sequence). Here the CDR3 DNA reads TGTGCCAGCAGCCTGCCCCGGGGGGGCCAAGAGACCCAGTACTTC. Translated, it gives CASSLPRGGQETQYF. The full variable domain, rest sourced from reference TRBV7-9 and TRBJ2-5, is DTGVSQNPRHKITKRGQNVTFRCDPISEHNRLYWYRQTLGQGPEFLTYFQNEAQLEKSRLLSDRFSAERPKGSFSTLEIQRTEQGDSAMYLCASSLPRGGQETQYFGPGTRLLVL.

This clonotype was counted at least ten times. At one end the junction does not follow the germline gene, possibly because of a read error. The CDR3 spells CASSFGGSTDTQYF. CDR3 sequence (DNA): TGCGCCAGCAGCTTCGGGGGCAGCACAGATACGCAGTATTTT. The V and J genes are TRBV12-3 or TRBV12-4 and TRBJ2-3; D is possibly TRBD1 or TRBD2 (6 bases each). This CDR3 spans 14 amino acids.

This clonotype showed up just a few times. The gene calls are TRBV29-1 and TRBJ2-5, with a tentative D call TRBD2 (5 bases). CDR3 length equals 11 residues. V was trimmed by 4 bases and J by 5 bases, leaving 8 bases between them. The germline gives CDR1 SQVTM, CDR2 ANQGSEA. The CDR3 coding sequence is TGCAGCGTTGGTAGCGTGGAGACCCAGTACTTC. This sequence encodes CSVGSVETQYF.

There are a few counts of this clonotype. V is TRBV20-1 and J is TRBJ1-6, with D perhaps matching TRBD1 (6 bases). The CDR3 has 12 amino acids. CDR1 and CDR2 (germline): DFQATT, SNEGSKA (reference sequence). Trimming took 6 bases from V and 11 from J, leaving 14 bases between them. The CDR3 DNA reads as TGCAGTGCCAGGGGTGATTGGGCACCCCTCCACTTT. It encodes CSARGDWAPLHF.

This chain links TRBV29-1 with TRBJ1-2; D not certain. Per germline, CDR1 SQVTM and CDR2 ANQGSEA. This CDR3 is built from 11 residues. Between the trimmed V and J ends, which lost 5 bases and 3 bases, there was a span of 7 bases. The CDR3 sequence is CSVIRDYGYTF. DNA for the CDR3: TGCAGCGTTATTCGGGACTATGGCTACACCTTC.

The genes are TRBV7-2 and TRBJ2-3, with TRBD2 identical over 10 bases. The CDR3 is 15 amino acids. Trimming at V came to 2 bases and at J to 6 bases, leaving 5 bases not matched to a gene. Germline-derived CDR1 and CDR2 are SGHTA and FQGNSA. CDR3 sequence: CASSLNSGGSDTQYF. CDR3 DNA: TGTGCCAGCAGCTTAAATAGCGGGGGGTCGGATACGCAGTATTTT.

Many counts were recorded for this clonotype. The genes are TRBV7-8 and TRBJ2-5; D uncertain. Germline V gene sequence: CDR1 SGHVS, CDR2 FQNEAQ. Deletions cut 2 bases from V and 2 bases from J, with 3 bases between. This CDR3 is built from 12 residues. The CDR3 nucleotides read TGTGCCAGCAGCTTAACTCAAGAGACCCAGTACTTC. It encodes CASSLTQETQYF. The full variable domain, rest sourced from reference TRBV7-8 and TRBJ2-5, is GAGVSQSPRYKVAKRGQDVALRCDPISGHVSLFWYQQALGQGPEFLTYFQNEAQLDKSGLPSDRFFAERPEGSVSTLKIQRTQQEDSAVYLCASSLTQETQYFGPGTRLLVL.

The chain joins TRBV10-3 to TRBJ2-7, with D tentatively TRBD1 (5 bases). There are 14 residues in the CDR3. CDR1 and CDR2 from the germline V gene are ENHRY and SYGVKD. V lost 3 bases to trimming and J lost 0 bases, with 9 bases between them. The CDR3 region has the DNA TGTGCCATCAGTGATCATCAGGGCTCCTACGAGCAGTACTTC. Translated: CAISDHQGSYEQYF.

The chain links TRBV6-2 or TRBV6-3 to TRBJ2-7; a weak D match, TRBD2 (7 bases). Germline lookup yields CDR1 MNHEY and CDR2 SVGEGT. V lost 5 bases to trimming and J lost 3 bases, with 17 bases between them. The length of the CDR3 is 15 residues. In nucleotides, the CDR3 is TGTGCCAGCAGTACCCAGGGGCGCGGGAGCTACGAGCAGTACGTC. Protein product: CASSTQGRGSYEQYV.

The chain couples TRBV19 to TRBJ1-5, with D perhaps matching TRBD1 (5 bases). V was pared by 6 bases and J by 6 bases, with 15 bases between. Germline values: CDR1 LNHDA, CDR2 SQIVND (reference sequence). The CDR3 is 14 amino acids. The CDR3 here is CASSIGTMTQPQHF. The CDR3 DNA reads TGTGCCAGTAGCATCGGGACTATGACTCAGCCCCAGCATTTT.

This clonotype was seen a handful of times. The rearrangement links TRBV6-5 to TRBJ2-1, with D unclear. The CDR3 totals 14 residues. Looked up from germline, CDR1 is MNHEY and CDR2 is SVGAGI. Trimming took 6 bases from V and 0 from J, leaving 9 bases between them. The CDR3 DNA sequence: TGTGCCAGCAGCTACACGAGCTCCTACAATGAGCAGTTCTTC. Protein product: CASSYTSSYNEQFF.

In this sample, this clonotype turned up once. This chain links TRBV7-3 with TRBJ2-2, with TRBD2 matching 8 bases. The germline CDR1 and CDR2 sequences are SGHTA and FQGTGA. The CDR3 totals 17 residues. The junction had 13 bases not matched to a gene; V was cut back by 1 base and J by 9 bases. CDR3 amino acids: CASSLIPRGGNTWELFF. In DNA, the CDR3 is TGTGCCAGCAGCTTAATCCCACGGGGGGGCAATACCTGGGAGCTGTTTTTT.

The V gene is TRBV7-2, the J gene TRBJ1-1, with D unresolved. Trimming pared 1 base from V and 0 bases from J, leaving 12 bases between. Germline CDR1 SGHTA, CDR2 FQGNSA. CDR3 length equals 16 residues. CDR3: CASSLGTRVMNTEAFF. DNA for the CDR3: TGTGCCAGCAGCTTAGGAACTCGGGTCATGAACACTGAAGCTTTCTTT.

The V gene is TRBV7-6, the J gene TRBJ1-1; tentative D call: TRBD1 (6 bases). The length of the CDR3 is 15 residues. Germline V gives CDR1 SGHVS, CDR2 FNYEAQ. The V end lost 5 bases, the J end lost 5 bases, and 18 bases lay between the germline ends. CDR3 coding DNA: TGTGCCAGCAGCCAGCTAACAGGGACGGGAACTGAAGCTTTCTTT. Translated: CASSQLTGTGTEAFF.

This clonotype was observed a handful of times. V and J are TRBV12-3 or TRBV12-4 and TRBJ2-5; D is possibly TRBD1 (5 bases). The V end was cut by 3 bases, the J end by 2 bases, with 13 bases between. This CDR3 contains 15 residues. As DNA, the CDR3 is TGTGCCAGCAGTTTTTTTAGGGGTAGACAAGAGACCCAGTACTTC. Protein sequence: CASSFFRGRQETQYF.

The V gene is TRBV7-3, the J gene TRBJ1-2; D is unclear. The germline CDR1 and CDR2 sequences are SGHTA and FQGTGA. The germline V and J ends were trimmed by 5 bases and 1 base, with 17 bases remaining between them. This CDR3 region has 16 residues. The CDR3 spells CASSPARQGFNYGYTF. The CDR3 DNA follows: TGTGCCAGCAGCCCCGCGCGGCAAGGGTTTAACTATGGCTACACCTTC.

This clonotype was observed a few times. V is TRBV7-3 and J is TRBJ2-7; 8 bases map to TRBD1. Trimming cost V 4 bases and J 5 bases; bases outside gene matches: 4. CDR3 length equals 13 residues. CDR1 is SGHTA and CDR2 is FQGTGA in the germline V gene. The CDR3 loop reads CASSWTGRDEQYF. For the CDR3, the DNA is TGTGCCAGCAGCTGGACAGGGCGGGACGAGCAGTACTTC.

This clonotype has a handful of counts. This chain connects TRBV5-4 to TRBJ2-1; D is perhaps TRBD1 (6 bases). The V gene's germline CDR1 is SGHNT and CDR2 YYREEE (reference sequence). V lost 5 bases to trimming and J lost 3 bases, with 15 bases between them. The CDR3 totals 15 residues. CDR3 DNA: TGTGCCAGCAGTCCCGGACAGATTTTCTACAATGAGCAGTTCTTC. Translated, it gives CASSPGQIFYNEQFF.

The CDR3 loop is CASSLVIGRGYGYTF. In DNA form, the CDR3 reads TGTGCCAGCAGCTTAGTGATAGGGCGAGGCTATGGCTACACCTTC. The V gene is TRBV11-2, the J gene TRBJ1-2; no clear D gene. V dropped 1 base and J dropped 4 bases, with 13 bases sitting between them. Germline CDR1 is SGHAT and CDR2 is FQNNGV. The CDR3 consists of 15 residues.

This clonotype was seen a few times. J is TRBJ2-5 and V is TRBV7-6, with 7 positions matching TRBD1. The CDR3 runs to 14 residues. CDR1 is SGHVS, CDR2 FNYEAQ, per germline. The trim removed 5 bases at V and 7 bases at J, leaving 10 bases unmatched. The DNA for the CDR3 is TGTGCCAGCAGCGCCGCCACAGGGGACGGGACCCAGTACTTC. Translated, it gives CASSAATGDGTQYF.

The V call is TRBV3-1, the J call TRBJ1-6; maybe TRBD1 (6 bases). Germline-derived CDR1 and CDR2 are LGHDT and YNNKEL (reference sequence). The CDR3 runs to 16 residues. Trimming left V 0 bases short and J 9 bases short, with 15 bases between. CDR3 nucleotide sequence: TGTGCCAGCAGCCAAGAACAGGGATTCTGGAGTTCACCCCTCCACTTT. This translates into CASSQEQGFWSSPLHF.

This clonotype was counted only a few times. The chain combines TRBV7-8 with TRBJ2-3; D perhaps matches TRBD2 (6 bases). The CDR3 extends over 14 amino acids. V lost 5 bases and J 2 bases, leaving 11 bases between the germline ends. Looked up from germline, CDR1 is SGHVS and CDR2 is FQNEAQ. The CDR3 coding sequence is TGTGCCAGCAGCGAGACTAGGAACACAGATACGCAGTATTTT. Amino acid sequence: CASSETRNTDTQYF.

The chain is built from TRBV7-9 and TRBJ2-7; perhaps D is TRBD1 or TRBD2 (5 bases each). The CDR3 runs to 15 residues. Deletions cut 6 bases from V and 0 bases from J, with 15 bases between. Looked up from germline, CDR1 is SEHNR and CDR2 is FQNEAQ (reference sequence). CDR3 coding DNA: TGTGCCAGCAGACCTCCGGGACCGAGCTCCTACGAGCAGTACTTC. This translates into CASRPPGPSSYEQYF.